This is a list of T cell receptor beta chains from one sample in a study of cytomegalovirus exposure and HLA in healthy donors. The data were produced by immunoSEQ multiplex PCR, yet TCRdb's version contains in-frame clones alone and is incomplete. The table includes approximately 130,000 clones, approximately 75% detected once. Material for sequencing was PBMCs. The receptors originated from a man aged 40-55 years in good health and CMV-seronegative. The CDR3 runs from the conserved cysteine through the conserved F or W. D genes are given only for firm matches. Clone size, where shown, is once, few, many, or a class for clones that have expanded.

j_gene: TRBJ2-7; v_gene: TRBV18; d_gene: TRBD1; abundance: NA; CDR3aa: CASSPSDGDRVYEQYF; CDR3nt: TGTGCCAGCTCACCGTCGGATGGGGACAGAGTCTACGAGCAGTACTTC
j_gene: TRBJ2-1; v_gene: TRBV4-3; d_gene: TRBD2; abundance: NA; CDR3aa: CASSQGRLAGGPEFF; CDR3nt: TGCGCCAGCAGCCAAGGCCGACTAGCGGGGGGGCCTGAGTTCTTC
j_gene: TRBJ1-5; v_gene: TRBV19; d_gene: TRBD1; abundance: NA; CDR3aa: CASSIDRGGQPQHF; CDR3nt: TGTGCCAGTAGTATCGACAGGGGCGGCCAGCCCCAGCATTTT
j_gene: TRBJ2-1; v_gene: TRBV5-5; d_gene: NA; abundance: NA; CDR3aa: CASSLGGTVYNEQFF; CDR3nt: TGTGCCAGCAGCTTGGGCGGGACCGTTTACAATGAGCAGTTCTTC
j_gene: TRBJ1-3; v_gene: TRBV6-5; d_gene: NA; abundance: NA; CDR3aa: CASSYVAGAPGNTIYF; CDR3nt: TGTGCCAGCAGTTACGTGGCGGGGGCTCCGGGAAACACCATATATTTT
j_gene: TRBJ2-7; v_gene: TRBV4-1; d_gene: TRBD2; abundance: NA; CDR3aa: CASSQDPREWRDEQYF; CDR3nt: TGCGCCAGCAGCCAAGATCCGCGGGAGTGGCGCGACGAGCAGTACTTC
j_gene: TRBJ1-2; v_gene: TRBV27; d_gene: TRBD1; abundance: few; CDR3aa: CASSPDRGHHYGYTF; CDR3nt: TGTGCCAGCAGTCCAGACAGGGGGCACCATTATGGCTACACCTTC
j_gene: TRBJ2-2; v_gene: TRBV5-1; d_gene: NA; abundance: NA; CDR3aa: CASTFNRDHTGELFF; CDR3nt: TGCGCCAGCACCTTTAACAGGGACCACACCGGGGAGCTGTTTTTT
j_gene: TRBJ1-4; v_gene: TRBV11-2; d_gene: NA; abundance: NA; CDR3aa: CASSALGAAEKLFF; CDR3nt: TGTGCCAGCAGTGCTTTGGGGGCGGCGGAAAAACTGTTTTTT
j_gene: TRBJ2-5; v_gene: TRBV19; d_gene: NA; abundance: NA; CDR3aa: CASSADWAEETQYF; CDR3nt: TGTGCCAGTAGTGCGGACTGGGCGGAAGAGACCCAGTACTTC
j_gene: TRBJ2-7; v_gene: TRBV2; d_gene: TRBD2; abundance: NA; CDR3aa: CASRTSGGVYEQYF; CDR3nt: TGTGCCAGCAGGACCTCGGGGGGGGTCTACGAGCAGTACTTC
j_gene: TRBJ2-7; v_gene: TRBV30; d_gene: NA; abundance: NA; CDR3aa: CAWSQGSYEQYF; CDR3nt: TGTGCCTGGAGTCAGGGGTCCTACGAGCAGTACTTC
j_gene: TRBJ2-1; v_gene: TRBV9; d_gene: NA; abundance: NA; CDR3aa: CASSPRGATYNEQFF; CDR3nt: TGTGCCAGCAGCCCTCGGGGGGCAACCTACAATGAGCAGTTCTTC
j_gene: TRBJ1-4; v_gene: TRBV29-1; d_gene: NA; abundance: once; CDR3aa: CSVDAGRGEKLFF; CDR3nt: TGCAGCGTTGATGCGGGGAGGGGTGAAAAACTGTTTTTT
j_gene: TRBJ1-1; v_gene: TRBV15; d_gene: NA; abundance: medium-sized; CDR3aa: CATSRDLEGAAAFF; CDR3nt: TGTGCCACCAGCAGAGATTTGGAGGGAGCCGCAGCTTTCTTT
j_gene: TRBJ2-3; v_gene: TRBV7-2; d_gene: TRBD2; abundance: NA; CDR3aa: CASSLAEGRTDTQYF; CDR3nt: TGTGCCAGCAGCCTAGCGGAGGGCCGCACAGATACGCAGTATTTT
j_gene: TRBJ2-3; v_gene: TRBV13; d_gene: TRBD1; abundance: NA; CDR3aa: CASSLDRGVTDTQYF; CDR3nt: TGTGCCAGCAGCTTAGACAGGGGAGTAACAGATACGCAGTATTTT
j_gene: TRBJ2-7; v_gene: TRBV5-1; d_gene: NA; abundance: once; CDR3aa: CASSFNQGGDEQYF; CDR3nt: TGCGCCAGCAGCTTCAATCAGGGGGGAGACGAGCAGTACTTC
j_gene: TRBJ1-6; v_gene: TRBV4-3; d_gene: NA; abundance: NA; CDR3aa: CASSQQGMGNSPLHF; CDR3nt: TGCGCCAGCAGCCAACAGGGTATGGGGAATTCACCCCTCCACTTT
j_gene: TRBJ2-1; v_gene: TRBV9; d_gene: TRBD2; abundance: once; CDR3aa: CASSVQPLAGGDNEQFF; CDR3nt: TGTGCCAGCAGCGTCCAGCCCCTAGCGGGAGGGGACAATGAGCAGTTCTTC
j_gene: TRBJ1-2; v_gene: TRBV28; d_gene: TRBD1; abundance: NA; CDR3aa: CASSARDRADYGYTF; CDR3nt: TGTGCCAGCAGTGCAAGGGACAGGGCGGACTATGGCTACACCTTC
j_gene: TRBJ2-2; v_gene: TRBV5-1; d_gene: TRBD2; abundance: NA; CDR3aa: CASSTGTSGGTAGELFF; CDR3nt: TGCGCCAGCAGTACCGGGACTAGCGGGGGGACAGCCGGGGAGCTGTTTTTT
j_gene: TRBJ1-2; v_gene: TRBV27; d_gene: TRBD1; abundance: NA; CDR3aa: CASSRTGPYGYTF; CDR3nt: TGTGCCAGCAGCAGGACAGGGCCCTATGGCTACACCTTC
j_gene: TRBJ2-1; v_gene: TRBV9; d_gene: TRBD2; abundance: NA; CDR3aa: CASGRGTGGFNEQFF; CDR3nt: TGTGCCAGCGGACGGGGTACGGGGGGGTTCAATGAGCAGTTCTTC
j_gene: TRBJ1-3; v_gene: TRBV28; d_gene: NA; abundance: NA; CDR3aa: CASSSGGLISGNTIYF; CDR3nt: TGTGCCAGCAGTTCGGGGGGACTGATCTCTGGAAACACCATATATTTT
j_gene: TRBJ1-1; v_gene: TRBV29-1; d_gene: TRBD1; abundance: NA; CDR3aa: CSVNGQDLAEAFF; CDR3nt: TGCAGCGTCAATGGACAGGATCTGGCTGAAGCTTTCTTT
j_gene: TRBJ2-2; v_gene: TRBV9; d_gene: NA; abundance: NA; CDR3aa: CASSALSRVAGELFF; CDR3nt: TGTGCCAGCAGCGCCCTCTCTCGGGTCGCCGGGGAGCTGTTTTTT
j_gene: TRBJ2-5; v_gene: TRBV4-3; d_gene: TRBD1; abundance: NA; CDR3aa: CASSQDFLRQGSETQYF; CDR3nt: TGCGCCAGCAGCCAAGATTTCTTGAGACAGGGCTCTGAGACCCAGTACTTC
j_gene: TRBJ1-1; v_gene: TRBV19; d_gene: NA; abundance: NA; CDR3aa: CASSKAGLEAFF; CDR3nt: TGTGCCAGTAGTAAAGCGGGGTTAGAAGCTTTCTTT
j_gene: TRBJ2-7; v_gene: TRBV7-2; d_gene: NA; abundance: few; CDR3aa: CASSLDVLRGNYEQYF; CDR3nt: TGTGCCAGCAGCTTAGACGTCTTACGAGGGAACTACGAGCAGTACTTC
j_gene: TRBJ2-2; v_gene: TRBV5-1; d_gene: TRBD1; abundance: NA; CDR3aa: CASTQFAGQGNTGELFF; CDR3nt: TGCGCCAGCACCCAATTCGCGGGACAGGGGAACACCGGGGAGCTGTTTTTT
j_gene: TRBJ1-2; v_gene: TRBV18; d_gene: NA; abundance: NA; CDR3aa: CASSRTRGIDGYTF; CDR3nt: TGTGCCAGCTCCCGAACTAGAGGGATTGATGGCTACACCTTC
j_gene: TRBJ2-3; v_gene: TRBV18; d_gene: TRBD2; abundance: NA; CDR3aa: CASSPLGGGAKDTQYF; CDR3nt: TGTGCCAGCTCACCACTGGGCGGGGGGGCCAAAGATACGCAGTATTTT
j_gene: TRBJ2-7; v_gene: TRBV30; d_gene: NA; abundance: NA; CDR3aa: CAWNRHYEQYF; CDR3nt: TGTGCCTGGAACCGACACTACGAGCAGTACTTC
j_gene: TRBJ2-7; v_gene: TRBV7-9; d_gene: NA; abundance: once; CDR3aa: CASSPDLTRSYEQYF; CDR3nt: TGTGCCAGCAGCCCGGACTTGACCCGATCCTACGAGCAGTACTTC
j_gene: TRBJ2-7; v_gene: TRBV5-1; d_gene: NA; abundance: NA; CDR3aa: CASAPTRVTYEQYF; CDR3nt: TGCGCCAGCGCCCCAACCCGGGTTACCTACGAGCAGTACTTC
j_gene: TRBJ2-2; v_gene: TRBV6-1; d_gene: NA; abundance: few; CDR3aa: CASSEGGHRELFF; CDR3nt: TGTGCCAGCAGTGAAGGGGGGCACCGGGAGCTGTTTTTT
j_gene: TRBJ1-2; v_gene: TRBV19; d_gene: NA; abundance: NA; CDR3aa: CASTPPGGRRDGYTF; CDR3nt: TGTGCCAGTACCCCTCCCGGCGGGCGGAGGGATGGCTACACCTTC
j_gene: TRBJ2-1; v_gene: TRBV11-2; d_gene: TRBD1; abundance: NA; CDR3aa: CASSLAGDSYNEQFF; CDR3nt: TGTGCCAGCAGCTTAGCCGGGGACAGCTACAATGAGCAGTTCTTC
j_gene: TRBJ2-2; v_gene: TRBV11-2; d_gene: TRBD2; abundance: NA; CDR3aa: CASSLDLSGGTGELFF; CDR3nt: TGTGCCAGCAGCTTAGATCTTAGCGGGGGGACCGGGGAGCTGTTTTTT
j_gene: TRBJ2-5; v_gene: TRBV19; d_gene: TRBD1; abundance: NA; CDR3aa: CATHPGTVGRGTQYF; CDR3nt: TGTGCCACTCACCCCGGGACAGTAGGCCGGGGGACCCAGTACTTC
j_gene: TRBJ1-6; v_gene: TRBV6-6; d_gene: NA; abundance: few; CDR3aa: CASSSGDSPLHF; CDR3nt: TGTGCCAGCAGTTCAGGGGATTCACCCCTCCACTTT
j_gene: TRBJ2-7; v_gene: TRBV7-8; d_gene: TRBD1; abundance: NA; CDR3aa: CASSPHGQGAYEQYF; CDR3nt: TGTGCCAGCAGTCCCCACGGACAGGGCGCCTACGAGCAGTACTTC
j_gene: TRBJ2-7; v_gene: TRBV7-3; d_gene: TRBD2; abundance: NA; CDR3aa: CASSLTSGPYEQYF; CDR3nt: TGTGCCAGCAGCTTGACTAGCGGGCCCTACGAGCAGTACTTC